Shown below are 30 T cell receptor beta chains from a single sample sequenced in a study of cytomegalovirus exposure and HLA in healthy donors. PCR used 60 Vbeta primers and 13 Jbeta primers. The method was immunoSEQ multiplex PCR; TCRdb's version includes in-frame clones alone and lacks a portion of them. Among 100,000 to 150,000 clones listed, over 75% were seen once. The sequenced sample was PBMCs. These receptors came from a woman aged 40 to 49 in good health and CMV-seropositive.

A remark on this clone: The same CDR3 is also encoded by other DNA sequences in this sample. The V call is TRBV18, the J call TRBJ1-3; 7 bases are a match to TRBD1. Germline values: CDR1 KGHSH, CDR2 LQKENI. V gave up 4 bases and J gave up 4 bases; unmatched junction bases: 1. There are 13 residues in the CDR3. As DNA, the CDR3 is TGTGCCAGCTCACTGGACAGGGGAAACACCATATATTTT. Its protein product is CASSLDRGNTIYF.

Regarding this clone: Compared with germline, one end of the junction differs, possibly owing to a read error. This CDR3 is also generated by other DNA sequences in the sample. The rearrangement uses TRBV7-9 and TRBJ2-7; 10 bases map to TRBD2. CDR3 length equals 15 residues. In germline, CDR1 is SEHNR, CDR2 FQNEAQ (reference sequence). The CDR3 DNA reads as TGTGCCAGCAGCCCAGCGGGAGGGGCCTCCTACGAGCAGTACTTT. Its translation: CASSPAGGASYEQYF.

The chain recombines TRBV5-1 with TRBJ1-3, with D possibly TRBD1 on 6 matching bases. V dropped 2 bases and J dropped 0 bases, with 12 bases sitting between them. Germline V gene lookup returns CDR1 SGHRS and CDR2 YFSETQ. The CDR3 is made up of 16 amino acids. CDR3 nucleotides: TGCGCCAGCAGCTTCCTGGACAGTGGCTCTGGAAACACCATATATTTT. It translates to CASSFLDSGSGNTIYF.

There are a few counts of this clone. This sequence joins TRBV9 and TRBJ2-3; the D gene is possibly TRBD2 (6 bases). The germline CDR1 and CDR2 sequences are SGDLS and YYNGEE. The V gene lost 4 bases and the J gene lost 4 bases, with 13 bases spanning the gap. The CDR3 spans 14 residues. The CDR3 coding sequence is TGTGCCAGCAGCATTAGACTAGTGCCAGATACGCAGTATTTT. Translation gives CASSIRLVPDTQYF.

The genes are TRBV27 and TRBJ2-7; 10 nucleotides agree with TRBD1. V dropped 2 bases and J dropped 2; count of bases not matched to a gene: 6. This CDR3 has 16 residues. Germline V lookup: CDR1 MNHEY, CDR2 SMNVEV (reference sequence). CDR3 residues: CASSLAGTGVPYEQYF. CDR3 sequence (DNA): TGTGCCAGCAGTTTAGCCGGGACAGGGGTTCCCTACGAGCAGTACTTC.

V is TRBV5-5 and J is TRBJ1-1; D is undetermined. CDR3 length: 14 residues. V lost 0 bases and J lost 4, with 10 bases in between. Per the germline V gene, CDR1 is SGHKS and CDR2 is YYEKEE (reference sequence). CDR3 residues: CASSLAGRGTEAFF. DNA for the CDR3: TGTGCCAGCAGCTTGGCAGGACGGGGCACTGAAGCTTTCTTT.

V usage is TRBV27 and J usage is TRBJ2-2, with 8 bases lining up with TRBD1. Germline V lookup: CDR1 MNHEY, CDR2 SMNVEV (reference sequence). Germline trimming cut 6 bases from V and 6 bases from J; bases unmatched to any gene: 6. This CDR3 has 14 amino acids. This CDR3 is CASSRDRKAGELFF. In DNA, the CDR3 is TGTGCCAGCAGCCGGGACAGGAAAGCCGGGGAGCTGTTTTTT.

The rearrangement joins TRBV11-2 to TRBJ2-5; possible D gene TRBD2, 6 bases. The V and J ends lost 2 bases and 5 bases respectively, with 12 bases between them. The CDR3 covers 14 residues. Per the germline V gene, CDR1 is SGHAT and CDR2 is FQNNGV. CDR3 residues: CASSLRAEGETQYF. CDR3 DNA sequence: TGTGCCAGCAGCTTAAGGGCGGAGGGGGAGACCCAGTACTTC.

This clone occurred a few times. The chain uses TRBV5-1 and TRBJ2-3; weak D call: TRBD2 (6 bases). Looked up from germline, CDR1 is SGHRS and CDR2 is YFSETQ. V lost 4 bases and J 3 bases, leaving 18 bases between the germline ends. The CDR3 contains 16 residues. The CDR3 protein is CASSDLTGVHTDTQYF. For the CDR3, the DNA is TGCGCCAGCAGCGACCTCACGGGAGTACATACAGATACGCAGTATTTT.

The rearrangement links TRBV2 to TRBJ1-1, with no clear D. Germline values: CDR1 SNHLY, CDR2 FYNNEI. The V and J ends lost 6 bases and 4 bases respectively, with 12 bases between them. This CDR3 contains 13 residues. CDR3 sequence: CASRTGGPTEAFF. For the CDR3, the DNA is TGTGCCAGCAGGACGGGAGGACCCACTGAAGCTTTCTTT.

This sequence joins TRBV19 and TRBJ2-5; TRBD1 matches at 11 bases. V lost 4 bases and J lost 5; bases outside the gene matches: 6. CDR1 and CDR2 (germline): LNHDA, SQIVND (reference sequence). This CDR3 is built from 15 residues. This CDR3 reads CASSTGQGATETQYF. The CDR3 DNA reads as TGTGCCAGTAGTACCGGACAGGGGGCCACCGAGACCCAGTACTTC. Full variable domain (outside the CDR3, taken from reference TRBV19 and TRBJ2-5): DGGITQSPKYLFRKEGQNVTLSCEQNLNHDAMYWYRQDPGQGLRLIYYSQIVNDFQKGDIAEGYSVSREKKESFPLTVTSAQKNPTAFYLCASSTGQGATETQYFGPGTRLLVL.

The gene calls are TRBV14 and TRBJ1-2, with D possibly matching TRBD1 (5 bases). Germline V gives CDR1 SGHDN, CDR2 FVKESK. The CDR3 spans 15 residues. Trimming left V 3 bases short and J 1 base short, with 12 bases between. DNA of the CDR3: TGTGCCAGCAGCCATAGAACAGGCCTTAACTATGGCTACACCTTC. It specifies CASSHRTGLNYGYTF.

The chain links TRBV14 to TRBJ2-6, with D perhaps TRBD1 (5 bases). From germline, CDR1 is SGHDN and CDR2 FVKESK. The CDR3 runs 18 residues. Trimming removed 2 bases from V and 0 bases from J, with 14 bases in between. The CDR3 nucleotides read TGTGCCAGCAGCCAACAGAGACAGCCGTTCTCTGGGGCCAACGTCCTGACTTTC. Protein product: CASSQQRQPFSGANVLTF.

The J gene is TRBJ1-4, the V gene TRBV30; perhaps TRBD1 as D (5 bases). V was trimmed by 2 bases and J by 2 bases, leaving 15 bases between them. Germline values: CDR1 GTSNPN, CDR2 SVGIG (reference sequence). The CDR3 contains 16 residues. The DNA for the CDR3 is TGTGCCTGGAGTTTCTCACGGACACCCACTAATGAAAAACTGTTTTTT. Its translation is CAWSFSRTPTNEKLFF.

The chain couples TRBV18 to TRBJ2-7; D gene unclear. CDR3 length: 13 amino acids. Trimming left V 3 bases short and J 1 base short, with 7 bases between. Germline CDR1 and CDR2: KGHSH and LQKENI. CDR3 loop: CASSPGRSYEQYF. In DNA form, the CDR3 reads TGTGCCAGCTCACCCGGTCGGTCCTACGAGCAGTACTTC. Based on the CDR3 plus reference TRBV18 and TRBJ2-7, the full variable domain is NAGVMQNPRHLVRRRGQEARLRCSPMKGHSHVYWYRQLPEEGLKFMVYLQKENIIDESGMPKERFSAEFPKEGPSILRIQQVVRGDSAAYFCASSPGRSYEQYFGPGTRLTVT.

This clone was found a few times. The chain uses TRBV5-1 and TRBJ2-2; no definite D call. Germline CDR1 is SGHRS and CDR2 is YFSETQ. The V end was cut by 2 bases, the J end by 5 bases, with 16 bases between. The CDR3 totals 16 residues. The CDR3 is CASSFGLGVETGELFF. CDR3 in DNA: TGCGCCAGCAGCTTCGGCTTGGGCGTGGAAACCGGGGAGCTGTTTTTT.

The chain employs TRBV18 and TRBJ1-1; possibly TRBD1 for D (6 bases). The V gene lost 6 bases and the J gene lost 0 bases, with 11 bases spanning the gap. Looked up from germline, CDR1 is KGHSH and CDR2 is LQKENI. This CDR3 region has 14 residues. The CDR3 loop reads CASSEQGLNTEAFF. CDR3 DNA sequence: TGTGCCAGCTCGGAACAGGGCTTGAACACTGAAGCTTTCTTT.

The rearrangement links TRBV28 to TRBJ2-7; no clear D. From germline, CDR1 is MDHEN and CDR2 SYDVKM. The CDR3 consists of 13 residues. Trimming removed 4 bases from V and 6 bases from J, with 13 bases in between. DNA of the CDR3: TGTGCCAGCAGTTCCCTACCCCTAGGCGAGCAGTACTTC. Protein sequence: CASSSLPLGEQYF.

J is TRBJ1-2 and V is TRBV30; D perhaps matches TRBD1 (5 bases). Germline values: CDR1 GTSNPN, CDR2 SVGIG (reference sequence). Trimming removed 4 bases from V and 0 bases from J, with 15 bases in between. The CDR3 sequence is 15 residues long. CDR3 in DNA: TGTGCCTGGATCAGGGCAGGAAGAACTAACTATGGCTACACCTTC. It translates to CAWIRAGRTNYGYTF.

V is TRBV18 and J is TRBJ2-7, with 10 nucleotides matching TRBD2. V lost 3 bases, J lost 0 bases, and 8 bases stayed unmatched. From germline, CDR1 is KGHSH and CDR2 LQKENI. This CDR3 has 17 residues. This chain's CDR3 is CASSPSSGSLSSYEQYF. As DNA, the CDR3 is TGTGCCAGCTCACCTTCTAGCGGGAGCCTTAGCTCCTACGAGCAGTACTTC.

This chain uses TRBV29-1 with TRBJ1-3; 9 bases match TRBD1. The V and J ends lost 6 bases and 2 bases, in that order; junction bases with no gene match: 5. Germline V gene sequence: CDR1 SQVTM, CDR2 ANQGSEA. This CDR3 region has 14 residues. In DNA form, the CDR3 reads TGCAGCGTGGCGGACAGGGGAACTGGAAACACCATATATTTT. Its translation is CSVADRGTGNTIYF.

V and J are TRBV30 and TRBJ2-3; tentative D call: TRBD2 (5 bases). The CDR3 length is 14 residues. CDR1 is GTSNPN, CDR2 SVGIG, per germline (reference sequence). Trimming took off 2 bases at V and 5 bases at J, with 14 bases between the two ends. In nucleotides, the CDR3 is TGTGCCTGGAGTCCGATACCTGCGGGAGATACGCAGTATTTT. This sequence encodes CAWSPIPAGDTQYF.

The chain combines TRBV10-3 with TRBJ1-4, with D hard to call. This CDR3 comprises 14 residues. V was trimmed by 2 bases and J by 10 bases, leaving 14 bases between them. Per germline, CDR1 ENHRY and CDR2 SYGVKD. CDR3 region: CAISEGGLEGKLFF. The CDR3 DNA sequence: TGTGCCATCAGTGAGGGAGGACTGGAGGGAAAACTGTTTTTT.

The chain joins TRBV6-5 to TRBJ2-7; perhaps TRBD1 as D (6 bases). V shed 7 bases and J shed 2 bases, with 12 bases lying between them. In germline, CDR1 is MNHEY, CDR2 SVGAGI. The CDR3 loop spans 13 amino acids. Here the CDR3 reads CASTEGTTYEQYF. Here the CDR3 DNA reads TGTGCCAGCACCGAGGGGACAACCTACGAGCAGTACTTC.

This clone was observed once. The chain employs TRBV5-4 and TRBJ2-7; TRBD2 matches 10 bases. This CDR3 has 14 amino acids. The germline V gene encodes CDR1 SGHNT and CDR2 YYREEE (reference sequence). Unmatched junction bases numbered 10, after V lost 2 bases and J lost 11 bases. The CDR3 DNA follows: TGTGCCAGCAGCTTACCGGGACTAGCGTCTAATAAGTACTTC. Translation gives CASSLPGLASNKYF.

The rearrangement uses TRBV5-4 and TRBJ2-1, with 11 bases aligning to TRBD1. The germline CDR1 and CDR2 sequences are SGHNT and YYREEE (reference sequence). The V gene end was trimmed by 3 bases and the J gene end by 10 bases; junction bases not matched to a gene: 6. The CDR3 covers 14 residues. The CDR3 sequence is CASSYRDRGREQFF. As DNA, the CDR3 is TGTGCCAGCAGCTATAGGGACAGGGGGAGGGAGCAGTTCTTC.

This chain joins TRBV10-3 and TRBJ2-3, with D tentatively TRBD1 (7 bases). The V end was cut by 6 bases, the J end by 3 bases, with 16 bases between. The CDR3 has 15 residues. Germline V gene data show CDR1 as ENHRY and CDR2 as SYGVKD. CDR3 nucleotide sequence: TGTGCCATCAGCTCGGGACAGCTAGCGACAGATACGCAGTATTTT. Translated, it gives CAISSGQLATDTQYF.

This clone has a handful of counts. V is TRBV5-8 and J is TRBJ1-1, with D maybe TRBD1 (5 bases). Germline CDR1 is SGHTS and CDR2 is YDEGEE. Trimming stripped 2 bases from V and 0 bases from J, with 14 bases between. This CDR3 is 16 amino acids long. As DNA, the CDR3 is TGTGCCAGCAGCTTAGGGGCTGGTGGCGTGAACACTGAAGCTTTCTTT. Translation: CASSLGAGGVNTEAFF.

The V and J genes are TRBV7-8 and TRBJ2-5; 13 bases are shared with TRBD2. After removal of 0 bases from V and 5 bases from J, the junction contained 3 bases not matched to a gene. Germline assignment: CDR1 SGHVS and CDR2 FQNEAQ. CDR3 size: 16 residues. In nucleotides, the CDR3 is TGTGCCAGCAGCTTAGCGGGACTAGCGGGACGGGAGACCCAGTACTTC. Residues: CASSLAGLAGRETQYF.

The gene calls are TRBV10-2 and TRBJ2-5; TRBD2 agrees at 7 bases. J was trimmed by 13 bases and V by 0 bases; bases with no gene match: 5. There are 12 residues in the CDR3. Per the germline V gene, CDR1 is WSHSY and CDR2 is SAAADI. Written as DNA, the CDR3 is TGCGCCAGCAGTGAGTCGATGGGGAGGGCGTACTTC. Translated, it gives CASSESMGRAYF.